This passage covers 4 T cell receptor beta chains from one sample sequenced in a study of vaccination and CD4 T cells after COVID-19. Which antigens these TCRs recognize remains unknown. At the Johns Hopkins FTIC core, DNA taken from cultured CD4+ T cells was sequenced by way of the Oncomine TCR Beta short-read assay. MiXCR was run by TCRdb on the PCR reads, yielding one entry per CDR3 protein. This sample has 15,000 to 20,000 distinct CDR3 sequences, with under 30% found just once. As for treatment: roughly 10-day PBMC culture with coronavirus spike peptide pools or control peptides (ViraFEST assay). Specimen: cultured CD4+ T cells from blood. The source is a human donor with COVID-19.

The chain links TRBV7-9 to TRBJ2-7; the D gene is possibly TRBD1 (6 bases). The CDR3 totals 15 residues. V was clipped by 2 bases and J by 2 bases, with 13 bases between them. Per germline, CDR1 SEHNR and CDR2 FQNEAQ (reference sequence). For the CDR3, the DNA is TGTGCCAGCAGCTTAACCGGGACACGGACCTACGAGCAGTACTTC. Translating gives CASSLTGTRTYEQYF.

V is TRBV6-1 and J is TRBJ1-1; TRBD1 might be the D (5 bases). V was shortened by 3 bases and J by 3 bases, with 11 bases between the two germline ends. The CDR3 runs to 14 residues. Per germline, CDR1 MNHNS and CDR2 SASEGT. The CDR3 DNA follows: TGTGCCAGCAGTGATCGGGGGGGATACACTGAAGCTTTCTTT. Translated, it gives CASSDRGGYTEAFF.

The sample holds a few counts of this clonotype. The chain links TRBV6-1 to TRBJ2-3; D remains ambiguous. The ends were cut back, 6 bases at V and 2 bases at J, with 9 bases in the middle. CDR3 length: 13 residues. CDR1 is MNHNS, CDR2 SASEGT, per germline. The CDR3, as DNA: TGTGCCAGCAGGCACACCAACACAGATACGCAGTATTTT. It is translated as CASRHTNTDTQYF.

This chain links TRBV7-9 with TRBJ1-4; TRBD1 matches at 8 bases. Germline V gene sequence: CDR1 SEHNR, CDR2 FQNEAQ (reference sequence). Trimming took 6 bases from V and 8 from J; bases not matched to a gene: 8. CDR3 length: 14 amino acids. The CDR3 region has the DNA TGTGCCAGCAGTTTCAGGGGGCCGGAGGAAAAACTGTTTTTT. The encoded protein is CASSFRGPEEKLFF.